This TCR beta chain originates from a study of early T cells in non-severe SARS-CoV-2 infection (dated by TCRdb to about 2021). Background on the whole study: Because TCR sequencing was done on bulk RNA from unsorted whole blood, the alpha and beta chains could not be paired. What the research found in general, with its limitations: VDJdb matching was skewed toward anti-spike CD8 responses, so virus-specific expansions were likely underestimated and private and CD4 specificities were missed.

The CDR3 runs 15 amino acids, cysteine and phenylalanine included. The retained sequence is limited to the CDR3, 45 bases, with the frame set at the first base. Relative to germline, V is 5 bases shorter and J is 4 bases shorter, with 16 bases between their ends. CDR1 and CDR2 are read off the germline V gene as KGHSH and LQKENI. This clonotype has at least ten counts. The clone's antigen remains unknown. Base qualities are not at hand, and no much larger clone is one base apart. A case-control design nested within a healthcare worker cohort in London, UK, was used, with weekly nasopharyngeal swab PCR tests and blood sampling performed. Healthcare workers were recruited between 23 and 31 March 2020, during the week of the UK lockdown, and were followed weekly for up to about 16 weeks. Receptors were amplified or captured by 5' RACE. The sample was run on a NextSeq 500. To correct for sequencing error and PCR bias, the TCR library protocol tagged individual cDNA molecules with unique molecular identifiers. Sequencing covered both TCR alpha and beta chains, and within each sample the abundances of alpha and beta sequences were tightly co-correlated. The paper's processing steps were these. Decombinator V4 was used to annotate TCR sequences for V gene, J gene and CDR3. TCRs were defined as expanded if a significant change between any two time points was detected under a Poisson model with p below 0.0001. TCR abundances were normalised to the total number of TCRs sequenced in each sample and reported as counts per million. TRAV1-2 paired with TRAJ12, TRAJ20 or TRAJ33 defined MAIT TCRs, while TRAV10 paired with TRAJ18 defined iNKT TCRs. VDJdb, accessed 1 November 2021, was searched for CMV, EBV and SARS-CoV-2 annotated TCRs, with TCRs annotated for multiple antigens excluded. Using fastp at Q25 and MiXCR, TCRdb reprocessed the public reads and kept productive beta chains. A single entry per CDR3 protein holds the most common genes and DNA from its merged rows. These V and J calls rely on TCRdb rather than the paper's analysis. The sample data list 85,000 to 100,000 distinct CDR3 sequences, and approximately 10% of these were observed just once. The top ten constitute 4.5% to 5.5% of the sample.

This sequence originates from an adult who was a healthcare worker with PCR-confirmed SARS-CoV-2 infection or an uninfected control (not recorded which). This receptor chain uses TRBV18 and TRBJ2-3, with TRBD1 as a weak D call on 6 bases. Sequenced input: whole blood. The CDR3 region: CASSTQGDYPDTQYF. The DNA sequence is TGTGCCAGCTCAACACAGGGTGATTATCCAGATACGCAGTATTTT.